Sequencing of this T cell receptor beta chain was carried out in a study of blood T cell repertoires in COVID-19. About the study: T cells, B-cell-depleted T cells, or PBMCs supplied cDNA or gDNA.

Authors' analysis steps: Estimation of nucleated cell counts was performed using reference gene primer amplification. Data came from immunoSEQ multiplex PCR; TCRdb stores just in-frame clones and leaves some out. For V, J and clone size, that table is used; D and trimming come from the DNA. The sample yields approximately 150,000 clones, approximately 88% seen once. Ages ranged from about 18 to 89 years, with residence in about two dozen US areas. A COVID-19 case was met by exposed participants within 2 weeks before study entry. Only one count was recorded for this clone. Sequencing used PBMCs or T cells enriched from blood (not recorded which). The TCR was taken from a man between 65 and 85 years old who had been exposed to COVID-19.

CDR3 coding DNA: TGTGCCATCAGTGACCGCGGAGGAAACACCATATATTTT. This gives the protein CAISDRGGNTIYF. The chain employs TRBV10-3 and TRBJ1-3; no definite D call. V dropped 3 bases and J dropped 4 bases, with 7 bases sitting between them. This CDR3 is 13 amino acids long. Germline CDR1 is ENHRY and CDR2 is SYGVKD.